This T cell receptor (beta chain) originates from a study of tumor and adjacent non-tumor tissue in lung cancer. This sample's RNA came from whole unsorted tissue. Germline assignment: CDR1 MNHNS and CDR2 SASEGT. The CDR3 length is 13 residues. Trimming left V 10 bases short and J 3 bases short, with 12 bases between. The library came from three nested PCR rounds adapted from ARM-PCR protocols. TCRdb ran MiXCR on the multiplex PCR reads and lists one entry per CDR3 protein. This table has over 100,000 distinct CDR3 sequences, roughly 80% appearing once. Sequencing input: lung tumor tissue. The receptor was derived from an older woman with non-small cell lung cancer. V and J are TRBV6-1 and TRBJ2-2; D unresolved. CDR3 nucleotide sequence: TGTGCCAACAACGGACGCTACACCGGGGAGCTGTTTTTT. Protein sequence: CANNGRYTGELFF.